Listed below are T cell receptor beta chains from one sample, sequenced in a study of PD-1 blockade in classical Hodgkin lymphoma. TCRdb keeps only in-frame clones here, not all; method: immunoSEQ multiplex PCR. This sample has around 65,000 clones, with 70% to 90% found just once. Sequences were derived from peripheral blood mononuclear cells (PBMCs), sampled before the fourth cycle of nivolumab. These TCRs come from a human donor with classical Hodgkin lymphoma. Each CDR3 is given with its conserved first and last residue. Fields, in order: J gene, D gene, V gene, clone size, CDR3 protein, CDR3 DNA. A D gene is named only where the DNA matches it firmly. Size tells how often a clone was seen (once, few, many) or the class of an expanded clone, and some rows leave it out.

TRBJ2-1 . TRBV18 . CASSPLTPPGEQFF TGTGCCAGCTCACCCCTGACTCCGCCAGGAGAGCAGTTCTTC
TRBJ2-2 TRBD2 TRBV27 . CASRRDSGALTGELFF TGTGCCAGCCGACGGGATAGCGGGGCCCTCACCGGGGAGCTGTTTTTT
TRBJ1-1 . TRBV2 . CASRTHRVTEAFF TGTGCCAGCAGGACCCACAGGGTCACTGAAGCTTTCTTT
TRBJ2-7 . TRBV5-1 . CASTVGTLSYGQYF TGCGCCAGCACCGTCGGGACACTAAGCTACGGGCAGTACTTC
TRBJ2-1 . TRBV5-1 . CASSLGASINEQFF TGCGCCAGCAGCTTGGGGGCAAGTATCAATGAGCAGTTCTTC
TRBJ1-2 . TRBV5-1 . CASSLGLGSYGYTF TGCGCCAGCAGCTTGGGGTTAGGGTCCTATGGCTACACCTTC
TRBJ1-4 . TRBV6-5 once CASSYSTGTRNEKLFF TGTGCCAGCAGTTACTCTACAGGGACTCGAAATGAAAAACTGTTTTTT
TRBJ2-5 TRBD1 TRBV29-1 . CSAQGGTGQETQYF TGCAGCGCACAGGGCGGGACAGGACAGGAGACCCAGTACTTC
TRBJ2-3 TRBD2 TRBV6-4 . CARSPGGGRFSGGRADTQYF TGTGCCCGCAGCCCCGGGGGGGGGCGATTTAGCGGGGGACGTGCAGATACGCAGTATTTT
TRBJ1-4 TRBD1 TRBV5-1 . CASSLRPPGGGSEKLFF TGCGCCAGCAGCTTGCGCCCACCAGGGGGGGGGAGTGAAAAACTGTTTTTT
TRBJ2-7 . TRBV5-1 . CASSLLQIDYEQYF TGCGCCAGCAGCTTGCTACAGATAGACTACGAGCAGTACTTC
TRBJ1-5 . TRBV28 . CASNVQGNQPQHF TGTGCCAGCAACGTACAGGGAAATCAGCCCCAGCATTTT
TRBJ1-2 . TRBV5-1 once CASTDSLANYGYTF TGCGCCAGTACGGACAGTTTAGCTAACTATGGCTACACCTTC
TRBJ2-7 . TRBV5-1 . CASSLEQGSYEQYF TGCGCCAGCAGCTTGGAGCAGGGCTCCTACGAGCAGTACTTC
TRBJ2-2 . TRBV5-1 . CASSLEGNTGELFF TGCGCCAGCAGCTTGGAGGGAAACACCGGGGAGCTGTTTTTT
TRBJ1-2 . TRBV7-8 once CASSLYEGSISYLYGYTF TGTGCCAGCAGCTTATACGAGGGTTCGATATCATACCTCTATGGCTACACCTTC
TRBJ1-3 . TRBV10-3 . CAIGWVTGNTIYF TGTGCCATCGGGTGGGTTACTGGAAACACCATATATTTT
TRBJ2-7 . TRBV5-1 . CASSLDGTRTTYEQYF TGCGCCAGCAGCTTGGATGGGACGAGGACGACCTACGAGCAGTACTTC
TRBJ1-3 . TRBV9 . CASSADVGGSGNTIYF TGTGCCAGCAGCGCCGACGTGGGGGGTTCTGGAAACACCATATATTTT
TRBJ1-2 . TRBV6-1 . CASSAPPGATNDYGYTF TGTGCCAGCAGTGCCCCCCCCGGGGCCACGAATGACTATGGCTACACCTTC
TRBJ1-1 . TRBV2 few CASSERAIALEAFF TGTGCCAGCAGTGAACGGGCCATAGCTCTTGAAGCTTTCTTT
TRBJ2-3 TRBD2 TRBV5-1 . CASSFDGGGESDTQYF TGCGCCAGCAGCTTCGATGGCGGGGGGGAGTCAGATACGCAGTATTTT
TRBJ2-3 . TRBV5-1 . CASQERGADTDTQYF TGCGCCAGCCAGGAGAGGGGCGCGGACACAGATACGCAGTATTTT
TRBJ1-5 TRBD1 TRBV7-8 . CASSWTGAGNQPQHF TGTGCCAGCAGCTGGACAGGGGCGGGCAATCAGCCCCAGCATTTT
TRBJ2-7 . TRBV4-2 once CASSHPKGDARHEQYF TGTGCCAGCAGCCATCCTAAGGGGGACGCCCGACACGAGCAGTACTTC
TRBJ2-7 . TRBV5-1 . CASSLVTGDYEQYF TGCGCCAGCAGCTTGGTGACAGGAGACTACGAGCAGTACTTC